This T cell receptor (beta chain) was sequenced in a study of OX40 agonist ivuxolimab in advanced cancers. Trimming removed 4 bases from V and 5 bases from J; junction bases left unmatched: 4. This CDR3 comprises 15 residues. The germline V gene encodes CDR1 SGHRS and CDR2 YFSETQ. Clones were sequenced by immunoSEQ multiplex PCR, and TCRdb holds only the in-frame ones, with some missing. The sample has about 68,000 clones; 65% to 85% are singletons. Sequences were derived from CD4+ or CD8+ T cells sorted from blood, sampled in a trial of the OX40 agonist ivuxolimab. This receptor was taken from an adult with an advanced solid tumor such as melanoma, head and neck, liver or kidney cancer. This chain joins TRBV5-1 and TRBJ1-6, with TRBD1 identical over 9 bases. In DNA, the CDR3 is TGCGCCAGCAGCCACGGGGACAGGGATAATTCACCCCTCCACTTT. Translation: CASSHGDRDNSPLHF. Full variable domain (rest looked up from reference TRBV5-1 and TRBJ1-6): KAGVTQTPRYLIKTRGQQVTLSCSPISGHRSVSWYQQTPGQGLQFLFEYFSETQRNKGNFPGRFSGRQFSNSRSEMNVSTLELGDSALYLCASSHGDRDNSPLHFGNGTRLTVT.